The 8 T cell receptor beta chains reported below all come from one sample, sequenced in a study of T cell changes during pregnancy in multiple sclerosis. Some clones are missing from TCRdb's copy, which holds only in-frame ones; the method was immunoSEQ multiplex PCR. The table includes approximately 9,000 clones, more than 80% detected once. Specimen: CD8+ T cells from peripheral blood mononuclear cells, collected in the third trimester of pregnancy. These receptors came from a female donor in good health, enrolled as a control in a pregnancy study.

The chain combines TRBV13 with TRBJ1-4; the match to TRBD1 covers 7 bases. The CDR3 has 13 residues. Germline V gene data show CDR1 as PRHDT and CDR2 as FYEKMQ (reference sequence). Trimming cost V 7 bases and J 2 bases; bases outside gene matches: 1. CDR3 sequence (DNA): TGTGCCAGCAAACAGGGGACTAATGAAAAACTGTTTTTT. It yields the protein CASKQGTNEKLFF.

This clone was observed a few times. The chain has TRBV6-4 and TRBJ2-2; 14 bases map to TRBD2. The CDR3 spans 17 residues. The germline V gene encodes CDR1 MRHNA and CDR2 SNTAGT. V lost 6 bases, J lost 0 bases, and 3 bases stayed unmatched. CDR3 sequence reads: CASSETSGRANTGELFF. In DNA, the CDR3 is TGTGCCAGCAGCGAGACTAGCGGGAGGGCGAACACCGGGGAGCTGTTTTTT.

The rearrangement links TRBV12-5 to TRBJ1-5, with D tentatively TRBD1 (6 bases). Per germline, CDR1 LGHNT and CDR2 FRNRAP. The V end lost 0 bases, the J end lost 3 bases, and 9 bases lay between the germline ends. The CDR3 is 15 amino acids. The CDR3 region is CASGLVTGPNQPQHF. CDR3 in DNA: TGTGCTAGTGGTTTGGTGACAGGACCCAATCAGCCCCAGCATTTT.

V gene TRBV19 combines with J gene TRBJ2-1; possible D gene TRBD2, 6 bases. Trimming shortened V by 4 bases and J by 7 bases, and 20 bases separated the two germline ends. Germline V gene sequence: CDR1 LNHDA, CDR2 SQIVND (reference sequence). The CDR3 has 16 amino acids. The CDR3 region is CASSTGRDSGFNEQFF. CDR3 sequence (DNA): TGTGCCAGTAGTACCGGCCGGGACTCCGGATTTAATGAGCAGTTCTTC.

This clone came up a few times. This chain links TRBV4-3 with TRBJ2-2, with TRBD1 as a possible D gene (6 bases). The CDR3 is 16 amino acids. The germline gives CDR1 LGHNA, CDR2 YSLEER. Trimming removed 6 bases from V and 3 bases from J, with 17 bases in between. The CDR3 here is CASSHERTVYTGELFF. As DNA, the CDR3 is TGCGCCAGCAGTCACGAGCGGACAGTCTACACCGGGGAGCTGTTTTTT.

The genes are TRBV7-2 and TRBJ2-3; a possible D gene is TRBD2 (5 bases). The CDR3 runs 17 residues. V was clipped by 5 bases and J by 2 bases, with 20 bases between them. The V gene's germline CDR1 is SGHTA and CDR2 FQGNSA. The CDR3 loop is CASSQDLAIPPTDTQYF. For the CDR3, the DNA is TGTGCCAGCAGCCAAGACTTAGCGATCCCCCCCACAGATACGCAGTATTTT.

This sequence joins TRBV6-4 and TRBJ2-1; weak D call: TRBD2 (6 bases). Germline V gives CDR1 MRHNA, CDR2 SNTAGT. V was pared by 5 bases and J by 4 bases, with 9 bases between. This CDR3 contains 13 residues. This CDR3 reads CASSRGEYNEQFF. CDR3 nucleotide sequence: TGTGCCAGCAGTCGCGGGGAGTACAATGAGCAGTTCTTC.

The chain recombines TRBV7-9 with TRBJ2-2; no firm D call. This CDR3 is built from 16 residues. V lost 2 bases and J 1 base, leaving 11 bases between the germline ends. CDR1 is SEHNR, CDR2 FQNEAQ, per germline (reference sequence). The CDR3 here is CASSLKESGNTGELFF. Here the CDR3 DNA reads TGTGCCAGCAGCTTAAAAGAATCAGGGAACACCGGGGAGCTGTTTTTT.